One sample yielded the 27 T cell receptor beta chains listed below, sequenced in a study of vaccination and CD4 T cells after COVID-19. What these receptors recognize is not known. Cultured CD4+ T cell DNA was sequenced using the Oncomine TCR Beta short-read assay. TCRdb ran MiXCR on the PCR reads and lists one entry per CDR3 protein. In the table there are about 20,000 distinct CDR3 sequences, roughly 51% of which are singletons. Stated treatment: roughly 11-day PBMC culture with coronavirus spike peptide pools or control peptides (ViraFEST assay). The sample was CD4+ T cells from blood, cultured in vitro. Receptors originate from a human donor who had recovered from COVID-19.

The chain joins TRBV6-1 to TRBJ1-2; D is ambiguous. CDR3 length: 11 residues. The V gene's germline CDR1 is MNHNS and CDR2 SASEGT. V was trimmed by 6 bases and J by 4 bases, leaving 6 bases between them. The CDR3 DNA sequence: TGTGCCAGCAGGGCAAGCTATGGCTACACCTTC. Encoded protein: CASRASYGYTF.

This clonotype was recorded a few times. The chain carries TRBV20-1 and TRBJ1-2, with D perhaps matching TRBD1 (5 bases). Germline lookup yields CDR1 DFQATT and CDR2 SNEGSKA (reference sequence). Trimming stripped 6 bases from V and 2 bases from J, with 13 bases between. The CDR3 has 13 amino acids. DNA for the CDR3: TGCAGTGCCGAGAGGGGTGAAAACTATGGCTACACCTTC. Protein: CSAERGENYGYTF.

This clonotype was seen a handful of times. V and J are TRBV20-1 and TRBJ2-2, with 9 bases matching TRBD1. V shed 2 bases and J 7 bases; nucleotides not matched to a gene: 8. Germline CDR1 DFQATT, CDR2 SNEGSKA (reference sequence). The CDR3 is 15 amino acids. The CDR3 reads CSARRDREYVGELFF. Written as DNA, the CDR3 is TGCAGTGCTAGACGGGACAGGGAGTATGTCGGGGAGCTGTTTTTT.

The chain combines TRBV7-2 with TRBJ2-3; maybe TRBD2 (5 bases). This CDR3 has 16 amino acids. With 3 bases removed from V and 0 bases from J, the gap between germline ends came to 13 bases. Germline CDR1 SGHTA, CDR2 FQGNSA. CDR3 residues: CASSFSGSQSTDTQYF. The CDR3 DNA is TGTGCCAGCAGCTTTTCTGGGAGTCAAAGCACAGATACGCAGTATTTT.

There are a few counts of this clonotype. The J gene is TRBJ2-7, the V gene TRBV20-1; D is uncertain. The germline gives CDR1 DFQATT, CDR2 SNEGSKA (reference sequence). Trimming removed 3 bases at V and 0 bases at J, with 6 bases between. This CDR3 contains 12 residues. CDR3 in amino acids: CSARVSSYEQYF. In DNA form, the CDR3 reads TGCAGTGCTAGGGTTAGCTCCTACGAGCAGTACTTC.

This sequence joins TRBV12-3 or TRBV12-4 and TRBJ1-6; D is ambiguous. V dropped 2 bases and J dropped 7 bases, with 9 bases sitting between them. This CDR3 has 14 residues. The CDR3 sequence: CASSLSGSNSPLHF. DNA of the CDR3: TGTGCCAGCAGTTTATCGGGATCGAATTCACCCCTCCACTTT.

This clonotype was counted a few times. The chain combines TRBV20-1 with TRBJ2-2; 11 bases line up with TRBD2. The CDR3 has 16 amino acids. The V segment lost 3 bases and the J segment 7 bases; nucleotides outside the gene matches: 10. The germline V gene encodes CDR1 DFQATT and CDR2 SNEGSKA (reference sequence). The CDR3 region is CSASQTSGAGVGELFF. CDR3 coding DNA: TGCAGTGCTAGTCAGACTAGCGGGGCCGGGGTCGGGGAGCTGTTTTTT.

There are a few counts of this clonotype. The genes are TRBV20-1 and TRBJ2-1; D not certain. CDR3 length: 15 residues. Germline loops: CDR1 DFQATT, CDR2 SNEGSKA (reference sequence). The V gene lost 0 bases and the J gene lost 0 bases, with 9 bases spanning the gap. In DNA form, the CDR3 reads TGCAGTGCTAGAGAGTTACTAAGCTCCTACAATGAGCAGTTCTTC. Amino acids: CSARELLSSYNEQFF.

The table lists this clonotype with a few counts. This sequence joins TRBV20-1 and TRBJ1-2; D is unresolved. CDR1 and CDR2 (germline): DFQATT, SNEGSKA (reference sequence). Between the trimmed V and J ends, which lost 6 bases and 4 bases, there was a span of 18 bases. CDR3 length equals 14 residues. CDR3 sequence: CSAPPRVRSYGYTF. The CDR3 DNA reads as TGCAGTGCCCCCCCCCGGGTAAGGAGCTATGGCTACACCTTC.

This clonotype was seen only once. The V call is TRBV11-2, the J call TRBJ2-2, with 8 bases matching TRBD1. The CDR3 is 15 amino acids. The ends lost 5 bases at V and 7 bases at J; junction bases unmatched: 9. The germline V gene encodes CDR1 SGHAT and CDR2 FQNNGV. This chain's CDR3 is CASSPKDRGGGELFF. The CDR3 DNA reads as TGTGCCAGCAGCCCGAAAGACAGGGGAGGCGGGGAGCTGTTTTTT.

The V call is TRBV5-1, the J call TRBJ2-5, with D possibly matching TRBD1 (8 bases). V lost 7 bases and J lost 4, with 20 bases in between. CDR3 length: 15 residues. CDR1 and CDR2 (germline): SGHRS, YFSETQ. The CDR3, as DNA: TGCGCCAGCCAAACGACAGGGGAGGGAGTAGAGACCCAGTACTTC. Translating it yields CASQTTGEGVETQYF.

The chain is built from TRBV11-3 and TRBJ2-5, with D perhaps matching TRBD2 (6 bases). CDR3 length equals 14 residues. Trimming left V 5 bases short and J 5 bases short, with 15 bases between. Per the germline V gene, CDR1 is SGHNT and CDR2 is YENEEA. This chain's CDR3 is CASSARAGLETQYF. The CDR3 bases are TGTGCCAGCAGCGCCCGTGCGGGGCTGGAGACCCAGTACTTC.

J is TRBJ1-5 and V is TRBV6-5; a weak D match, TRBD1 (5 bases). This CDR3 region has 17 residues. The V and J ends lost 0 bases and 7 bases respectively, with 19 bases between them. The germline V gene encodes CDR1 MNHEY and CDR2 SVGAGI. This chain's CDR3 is CASSYSKPSRAGQPQHF. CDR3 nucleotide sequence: TGTGCCAGCAGTTACTCGAAGCCCAGCAGGGCGGGGCAGCCCCAGCATTTT.

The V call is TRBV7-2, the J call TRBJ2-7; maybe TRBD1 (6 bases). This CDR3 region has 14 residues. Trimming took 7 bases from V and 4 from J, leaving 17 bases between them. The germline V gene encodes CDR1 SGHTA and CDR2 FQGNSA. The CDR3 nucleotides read TGTGCCAGCAAGAGGGAAGGGGGTCGATACGAGCAGTACTTC. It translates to CASKREGGRYEQYF.

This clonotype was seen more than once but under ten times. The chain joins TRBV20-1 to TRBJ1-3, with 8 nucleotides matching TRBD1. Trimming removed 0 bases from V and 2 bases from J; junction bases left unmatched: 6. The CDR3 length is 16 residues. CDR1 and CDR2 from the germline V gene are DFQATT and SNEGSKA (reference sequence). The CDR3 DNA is TGCAGTGCTAGAGAGCCCGTGGACAGGGCTGGAAACACCATATATTTT. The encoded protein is CSAREPVDRAGNTIYF.

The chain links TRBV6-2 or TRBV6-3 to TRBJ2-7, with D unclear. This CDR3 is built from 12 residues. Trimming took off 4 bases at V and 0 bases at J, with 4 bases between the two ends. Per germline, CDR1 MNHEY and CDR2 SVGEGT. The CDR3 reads CASSWGSYEQYF. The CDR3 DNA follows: TGTGCCAGCAGTTGGGGCTCCTACGAGCAGTACTTC.

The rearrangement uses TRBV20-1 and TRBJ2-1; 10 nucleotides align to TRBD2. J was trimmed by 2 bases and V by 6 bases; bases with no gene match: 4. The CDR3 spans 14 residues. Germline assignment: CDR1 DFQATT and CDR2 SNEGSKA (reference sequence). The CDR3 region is CSAFSGRAYNEQFF. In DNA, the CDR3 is TGCAGTGCCTTCAGCGGGAGGGCCTACAATGAGCAGTTCTTC.

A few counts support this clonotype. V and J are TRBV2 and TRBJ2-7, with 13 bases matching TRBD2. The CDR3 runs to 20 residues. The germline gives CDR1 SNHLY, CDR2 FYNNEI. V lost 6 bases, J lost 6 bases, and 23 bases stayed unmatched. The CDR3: CASRWTSGGTRSPTDFEQYF. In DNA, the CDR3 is TGTGCCAGCAGGTGGACTAGCGGGGGTACCAGATCGCCTACAGACTTCGAGCAGTACTTC.

Written as DNA, the CDR3 is TGTGCCAGCAGCTTAAGGGAAGGGGATGGTTCACCCCTCCACTTT. It translates to CASSLREGDGSPLHF. The gene calls are TRBV7-8 and TRBJ1-6; TRBD1 is a possible D gene (5 bases). V gave up 2 bases and J gave up 9 bases, with 14 bases separating them. The germline gives CDR1 SGHVS, CDR2 FQNEAQ. The CDR3 runs to 15 residues.

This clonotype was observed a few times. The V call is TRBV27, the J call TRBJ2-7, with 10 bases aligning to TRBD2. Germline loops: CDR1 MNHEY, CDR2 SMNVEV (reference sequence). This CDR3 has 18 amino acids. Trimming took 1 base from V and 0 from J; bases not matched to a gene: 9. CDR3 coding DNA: TGTGCCAGCAGTTTATTTCGGACTAGCGGTACGAGCTCCTACGAGCAGTACTTC. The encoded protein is CASSLFRTSGTSSYEQYF.

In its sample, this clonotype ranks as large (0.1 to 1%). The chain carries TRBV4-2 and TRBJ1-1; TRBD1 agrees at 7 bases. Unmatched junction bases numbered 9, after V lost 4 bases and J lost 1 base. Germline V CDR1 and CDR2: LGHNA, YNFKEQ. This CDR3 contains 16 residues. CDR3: CASSRNERQGNTEAFF. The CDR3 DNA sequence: TGTGCCAGCAGCCGGAATGAGAGACAGGGGAACACTGAAGCTTTCTTT.

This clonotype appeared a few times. CDR3 sequence reads: CAISDPTTLTGSNEKLFF. CDR3 nucleotides: TGTGCCATCAGTGATCCCACCACATTGACAGGGAGCAATGAAAAACTGTTTTTT. The chain has TRBV10-3 and TRBJ1-4, with 7 bases lining up with TRBD1. The CDR3 extends over 18 amino acids. Germline CDR1 and CDR2: ENHRY and SYGVKD. The trim removed 3 bases at V and 5 bases at J, leaving 15 bases unmatched.

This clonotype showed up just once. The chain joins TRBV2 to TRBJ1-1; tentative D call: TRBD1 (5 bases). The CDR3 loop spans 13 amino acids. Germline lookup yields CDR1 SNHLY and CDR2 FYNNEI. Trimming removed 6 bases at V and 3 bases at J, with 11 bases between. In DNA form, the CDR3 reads TGTGCCAGCAGGACGGGCAGGGACACTGAAGCTTTCTTT. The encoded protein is CASRTGRDTEAFF.

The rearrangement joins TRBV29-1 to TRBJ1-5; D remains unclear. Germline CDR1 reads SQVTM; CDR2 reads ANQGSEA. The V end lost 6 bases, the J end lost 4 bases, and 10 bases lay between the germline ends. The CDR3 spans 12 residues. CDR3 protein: CSVVTGNQPQHF. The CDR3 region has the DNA TGCAGCGTGGTGACGGGAAATCAGCCCCAGCATTTT.

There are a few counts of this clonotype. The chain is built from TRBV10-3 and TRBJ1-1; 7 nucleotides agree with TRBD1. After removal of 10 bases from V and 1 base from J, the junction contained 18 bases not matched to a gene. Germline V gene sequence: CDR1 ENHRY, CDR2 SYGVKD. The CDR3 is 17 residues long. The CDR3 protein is CATNQEQGPLGNTEAFF. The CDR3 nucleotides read TGTGCCACTAACCAAGAACAGGGGCCTCTAGGGAACACTGAAGCTTTCTTT.

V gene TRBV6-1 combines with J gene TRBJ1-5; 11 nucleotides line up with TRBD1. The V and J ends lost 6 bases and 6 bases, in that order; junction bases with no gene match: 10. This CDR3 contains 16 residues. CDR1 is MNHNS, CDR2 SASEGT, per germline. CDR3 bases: TGTGCCAGCAGAGCTAGGACAGGGGGCGCGATTCAGCCCCAGCATTTT. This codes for CASRARTGGAIQPQHF.

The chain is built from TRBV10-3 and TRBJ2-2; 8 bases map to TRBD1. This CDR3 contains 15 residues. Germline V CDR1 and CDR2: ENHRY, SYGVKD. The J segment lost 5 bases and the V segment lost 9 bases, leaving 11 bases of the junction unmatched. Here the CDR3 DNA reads TGTGCCATTTCCGAGGGGCAGGGGGCTACCGGGGAGCTGTTTTTT. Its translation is CAISEGQGATGELFF.